This T cell receptor (beta chain) was identified during a study of cytomegalovirus exposure and HLA in healthy donors. Study outcomes and limitations: Diagnosis of cytomegalovirus status made by the classifier reportedly showed high specificity and sensitivity. Versus the roughly 690-donor mean, an Asian-associated ancestry cluster reportedly showed fewer N-insertions in a later analysis. Earlier analysis looked at TCR beta V segments, and most were productive about 87% or about 30% of the time. Most CMV-associated TCR beta chains were later found to appear HLA-restricted.

The CDR3 is made up of 14 amino acids. Germline V gene lookup returns CDR1 SGHVS and CDR2 FNYEAQ. V lost 5 bases to trimming and J lost 0 bases, with 8 bases between them. Comment on this clone: The antigen is not known.

The PCR had 60 Vbeta and 13 Jbeta primers. Profiled with immunoSEQ multiplex PCR; TCRdb holds only in-frame clones, not every one. The profile shows roughly 190,000 clones, roughly four fifths of them singletons. The sequenced material came from PBMCs. The receptor was isolated from a woman aged 25-40 years in good health and CMV-seropositive. The rearrangement uses TRBV7-6 and TRBJ1-3; D is ambiguous. Here the CDR3 DNA reads TGTGCCAGCAGCCGTCTGTTCTCTGGAAACACCATATATTTT. Encoded protein: CASSRLFSGNTIYF.